This T cell receptor beta chain was retrieved from a study of shared clonotypes between healthy human individuals. Notes on the study in general: The represented genetic and exposure-history diversity was limited by the small number of donors.

Genomic DNA (from each subset) was split evenly across several immunoSEQ plates. This table comes from immunoSEQ multiplex PCR, and its TCRdb copy is limited to in-frame clones, with some not included. The profile shows 450,000 to 500,000 clones, less than 80% of them singletons. This clone has at least ten counts. Its antigen is currently unknown. A junction end diverges from the germline sequence, so it may reflect a read error. Around 100 million PBMCs were counted before genomic DNA extraction. The CDR3 has 12 amino acids. Germline CDR1 is SGDLS and CDR2 is YYNGEE. Sample: PBMCs. The rearrangement joins TRBV9 to TRBJ2-5; D unclear. This TCR was recovered from a woman between 40 and 50 years old in good health. Some clones in this sample may be carry-over from other donors' samples. This chain's CDR3 is CASSVDQGTQYF. The CDR3 coding sequence is TGTGCCAGCAGCGTGGATCAAGGGACCCAGTACTTC.